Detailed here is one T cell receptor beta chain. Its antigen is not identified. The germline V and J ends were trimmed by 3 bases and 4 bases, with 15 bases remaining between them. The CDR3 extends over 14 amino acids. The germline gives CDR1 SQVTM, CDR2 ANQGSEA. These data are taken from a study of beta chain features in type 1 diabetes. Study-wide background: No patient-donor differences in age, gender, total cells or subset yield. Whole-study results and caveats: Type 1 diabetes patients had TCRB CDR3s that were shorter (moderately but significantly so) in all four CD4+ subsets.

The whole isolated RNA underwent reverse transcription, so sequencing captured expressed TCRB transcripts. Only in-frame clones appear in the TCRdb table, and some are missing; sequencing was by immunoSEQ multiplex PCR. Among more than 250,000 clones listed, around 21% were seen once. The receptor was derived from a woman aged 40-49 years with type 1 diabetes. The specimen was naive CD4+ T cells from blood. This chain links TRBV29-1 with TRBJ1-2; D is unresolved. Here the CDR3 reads CSVEGGYGGYGYTF. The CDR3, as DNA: TGCAGCGTTGAGGGAGGGTATGGAGGCTATGGCTACACCTTC.